The 14 T cell receptor beta chains presented below share a single source sample, sequenced in a study of blood T cell repertoires in COVID-19. Only in-frame clones appear in the TCRdb table, and some are missing; sequencing was by immunoSEQ multiplex PCR. The table records more than 450,000 clones, roughly 87% of them present only once. Sequencing was carried out using PBMCs or T cells enriched from blood (not recorded which). These receptors all stem from a woman aged 18 to 35 who had recovered from COVID-19.

The chain combines TRBV2 with TRBJ2-2; TRBD1 might be the D (5 bases). The germline gives CDR1 SNHLY, CDR2 FYNNEI. The CDR3 extends over 13 amino acids. V lost 0 bases to trimming and J lost 6 bases, with 5 bases between them. CDR3 loop: CASSEAGAGELFF. CDR3 DNA sequence: TGTGCCAGCAGTGAAGCAGGGGCCGGGGAGCTGTTTTTT.

DNA for the CDR3: TGTGCCGAGGGAGATCAGCCCCAGCATTTT. Protein: CAEGDQPQHF. This chain uses TRBV6-5 with TRBJ1-5; unclear D gene. V lost 11 bases to trimming and J lost 5 bases, with 7 bases between them. This CDR3 region has 10 residues. From germline, CDR1 is MNHEY and CDR2 SVGAGI.

This clone appeared a few times. The chain recombines TRBV6-4 with TRBJ2-3, with 9 bases aligning to TRBD2. J lost 5 bases, V lost 2 bases, and 5 bases had no gene match. This CDR3 comprises 15 residues. Germline CDR1 and CDR2: MRHNA and SNTAGT. CDR3 loop: CASSDGGGGGDTQYF. As DNA, the CDR3 is TGTGCCAGCAGTGACGGAGGCGGGGGGGGAGATACGCAGTATTTT.

This clone appeared a few times. The rearrangement links TRBV5-1 to TRBJ1-1; D unresolved. CDR1 is SGHRS, CDR2 YFSETQ, per germline. The CDR3 has 15 amino acids. Trimming stripped 4 bases from V and 8 bases from J, with 21 bases between. DNA for the CDR3: TGCGCCAGCAGCGTGTATGAGGGCCCCACCATGGAAGCTTTCTTT. Its protein product is CASSVYEGPTMEAFF. The variable domain in full, completed from reference TRBV5-1 and TRBJ1-1, reads KAGVTQTPRYLIKTRGQQVTLSCSPISGHRSVSWYQQTPGQGLQFLFEYFSETQRNKGNFPGRFSGRQFSNSRSEMNVSTLELGDSALYLCASSVYEGPTMEAFFGQGTRLTVV.

The rearrangement links TRBV11-3 to TRBJ2-2, with a weak D call TRBD2 (7 bases). V gave up 5 bases and J gave up 6 bases, with 19 bases separating them. CDR1 SGHNT and CDR2 YENEEA come from the germline V gene. The CDR3 covers 16 residues. The CDR3: CASSPGAGEGAGELFF. CDR3 nucleotide sequence: TGTGCCAGCAGCCCCGGCGCAGGGGAGGGGGCCGGGGAGCTGTTTTTT.

This chain joins TRBV10-3 and TRBJ2-3; D is ambiguous. V was shortened by 3 bases and J by 3 bases, with 10 bases between the two germline ends. The germline gives CDR1 ENHRY, CDR2 SYGVKD. The CDR3 has 14 residues. For the CDR3, the DNA is TGTGCCATCAGTGATCTTCGAGTAACAGATACGCAGTATTTT. It is translated as CAISDLRVTDTQYF.

The rearrangement joins TRBV7-9 to TRBJ2-3; D is undetermined. The germline V gene encodes CDR1 SEHNR and CDR2 FQNEAQ (reference sequence). V was trimmed by 3 bases and J by 3 bases, leaving 4 bases between them. This CDR3 has 12 residues. The CDR3 nucleotides read TGTGCCAGCAGCTTCCGGACAGATACGCAGTATTTT. Amino acid sequence: CASSFRTDTQYF.

This clone has more than one count but fewer than ten. The genes are TRBV4-1 and TRBJ1-2; 7 positions agree with TRBD1. CDR3 length equals 15 residues. Per the germline V gene, CDR1 is MGHRA and CDR2 is YSYEKL. Germline trimming cut 6 bases from V and 3 bases from J; bases unmatched to any gene: 10. The CDR3 bases are TGCGCCAGCAGGCCACTCGGGACAGCCTACTATGGCTACACCTTC. It encodes CASRPLGTAYYGYTF.

A single count supports this clone. The V gene is TRBV19, the J gene TRBJ2-7; TRBD1 aligns across 8 bases. This CDR3 contains 11 residues. The trim removed 9 bases at V and 6 bases at J, leaving 4 bases unmatched. Per germline, CDR1 LNHDA and CDR2 SQIVND (reference sequence). The CDR3, as DNA: TGTGCCAGCAGAACAGGGGGCGAGCAGTACTTC. Translation gives CASRTGGEQYF. The variable domain in full, completed from reference TRBV19 and TRBJ2-7, reads DGGITQSPKYLFRKEGQNVTLSCEQNLNHDAMYWYRQDPGQGLRLIYYSQIVNDFQKGDIAEGYSVSREKKESFPLTVTSAQKNPTAFYLCASRTGGEQYFGPGTRLTVT.

The rearrangement links TRBV30 to TRBJ1-1, with TRBD1 identical over 11 bases. This CDR3 is built from 13 residues. V gave up 5 bases and J gave up 3 bases; unmatched junction bases: 2. CDR1 and CDR2 (germline): GTSNPN, SVGIG (reference sequence). The CDR3 nucleotides are TGTGCCTGGCGGACAGGGGGCTACACTGAAGCTTTCTTT. Residues: CAWRTGGYTEAFF.

This chain links TRBV2 with TRBJ2-7; weak D call: TRBD2 (6 bases). V lost 6 bases, J lost 0 bases, and 12 bases lay in between. The germline CDR1 and CDR2 sequences are SNHLY and FYNNEI. The CDR3 spans 14 residues. As DNA, the CDR3 is TGTGCCAGCAGGCGGGGCGGTAGCTCCTACGAGCAGTACTTC. This sequence encodes CASRRGGSSYEQYF.

The CDR3 is CAINPTGGDTEAFF. The CDR3 coding sequence is TGTGCCATCAACCCGACCGGGGGAGACACTGAAGCTTTCTTT. The rearrangement links TRBV10-3 to TRBJ1-1, with D possibly being TRBD1 (5 bases). Trimming stripped 7 bases from V and 3 bases from J, with 15 bases between. Per the germline V gene, CDR1 is ENHRY and CDR2 is SYGVKD. The CDR3 spans 14 residues.

This clone was counted a single time. The chain links TRBV18 to TRBJ1-2; 7 nucleotides agree with TRBD1. Looked up from germline, CDR1 is KGHSH and CDR2 is LQKENI. V shed 3 bases, J shed 7 bases, and the junction held 14 bases outside the gene matches. The CDR3 consists of 16 residues. This chain's CDR3 is CASSPLTGTLLSGYTF. The CDR3 region has the DNA TGTGCCAGCTCACCGTTGACAGGGACGCTACTATCTGGCTACACCTTC.

This clone is a singleton in its sample. J is TRBJ2-7 and V is TRBV30; 10 positions agree with TRBD1. The CDR3 spans 13 residues. Trimming at V came to 5 bases and at J to 1 base, leaving 2 bases not matched to a gene. Germline V CDR1 and CDR2: GTSNPN, SVGIG (reference sequence). The CDR3 is CAWWDRGSYEQYF. CDR3 sequence (DNA): TGTGCCTGGTGGGACAGGGGATCCTACGAGCAGTACTTC. The whole variable domain, filled in from reference TRBV30 and TRBJ2-7, reads SQTIHQWPATLVQPVGSPLSLECTVEGTSNPNLYWYRQAAGRGLQLLFYSVGIGQISSEVPQNLSASRPQDRQFILSSKKLLLSDSGFYLCAWWDRGSYEQYFGPGTRLTVT.